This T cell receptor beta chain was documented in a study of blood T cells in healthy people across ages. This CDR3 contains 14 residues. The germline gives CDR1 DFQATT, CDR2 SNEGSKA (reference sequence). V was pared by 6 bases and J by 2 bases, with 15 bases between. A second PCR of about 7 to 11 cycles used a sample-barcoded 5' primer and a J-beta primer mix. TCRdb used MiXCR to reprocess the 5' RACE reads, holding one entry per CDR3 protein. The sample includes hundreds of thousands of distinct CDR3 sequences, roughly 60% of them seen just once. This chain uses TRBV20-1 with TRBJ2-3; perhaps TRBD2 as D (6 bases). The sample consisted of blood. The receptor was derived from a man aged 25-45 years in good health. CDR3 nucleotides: TGCAGTGCAACCAGCGGGCTGATCACAGATACGCAGTATTTT. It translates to CSATSGLITDTQYF.